This T cell receptor (beta chain) was obtained from a study of shared clonotypes between healthy human individuals (dated by TCRdb to the early 2020s). About the investigation overall: A couple of women and a few men aged 18 to 49 years were included in the cohort. For each donor, three plates each were used for CD4 naive and CD4 memory, two plates were used for CD8 naive, and one plate was used for CD8 memory. To estimate repertoire size and how much clonotype sharing occurs between individuals, the study deeply sequenced the blood TCR repertoires of five healthy adults. Libraries were prepared and TCR repertoires were sequenced by different laboratories using diverse techniques, in order to increase sequencing depth and limit assay-specific biases. Between about 0.9 and 10 billion PBMCs per donor were obtained by leukapheresis.

The donors were healthy, HIV-negative adults with no recently reported acute infections or vaccinations. All donors were Caucasian adults living in Nashville, Tennessee, USA. CD4+ T cells were enriched by magnetic negative selection; naive cells were then positively selected on CD45RA, and the negative fraction formed the memory subset. Blood was collected by leukapheresis, and PBMCs were isolated by Ficoll-Histopaque density gradient centrifugation and then cryopreserved in liquid nitrogen vapor phase. Analytical flow cytometry was used to check the purity and quantity of every magnetically sorted T cell population. Each sorted fraction had its genomic DNA isolated and then quantified by UV absorbance on a Nanodrop 2000c. Comment on this clone: Its cognate antigen has yet to be identified. No base-level quality is on record; no much larger clone is a single base apart.

V is cut by 1 base and J by 5 bases, and the space between the germline ends is 9 bases. There are 13 amino acids in the CDR3, from cysteine to phenylalanine inclusive. Left in the record is the CDR3 DNA by itself, 39 bases read in frame from the first base. Looking up the germline V gene yields CDR1 MNHNS and CDR2 SASEGT. The research as a whole found: Rarefaction of sorted-subset datasets indicated incomplete sequencing despite the large sequencing depth. Sampling was restricted to blood, and TCR repertoires in tissue are likely to differ from TCR repertoires in blood. Naive subsets generally had larger estimated clonotype richness than memory subsets. Pairwise subsampling led to the expectation that sequencing depth would affect the degree of clonotype sharing among donors. Higher generation probabilities were observed for clonotypes shared by all four sorted-subset donors than for non-shared clonotypes. Because the study included a small number of donors, the genetic and exposure-history diversity represented was limited. Around 5% of naive CD4, 3% to 4% of naive CD8, about 2.4% of memory CD4, and over 0.35% of memory CD8 clonotypes were shared across several donors.

TCR CDR3 regions were amplified from genomic DNA by multiplex PCR using the deep immunoSEQ assay. Extracted genomic DNA from each cell subset was spread evenly across all wells of several immunoSEQ 96-well plates, with each plate serving as a replicate. For sorted subsets, each replicate PCR was loaded with around 200 ng genomic DNA, equivalent to 32,000 or so T cell genomes. Purified libraries were measured with a Qubit 3.0 fluorometer, size-checked on a Bioanalyzer 2100, and measured again with the KAPA Library Quantification kit. Every immunoSEQ 96-well plate was sequenced on a separate single-read 150-cycle Illumina NextSeq 550 flow cell. Per the authors' processing: The immunoSEQ output contained only junctional sequences without quality scores, so filtering could not match that applied to full-length reads. Sequences were annotated with PyIR, a Python wrapper for IgBLAST v1.9, using IMGT germline references to assign V/J genes and CDR3. Reads were removed for weak V/J assignments (E-value above 1e-6), missing CDR3, stop codons, out-of-frame junctions, or ambiguous translated residues. V3J clonotypes were defined by identical inferred V gene, J gene, and CDR3 amino acid sequence. Percentage overlap between repertoires was computed as shared unique clonotypes divided by the size of the smaller repertoire. Three approaches were used to assess repertoire richness: RTK rarefaction, the Chao1 estimator, and Recon v2.1 estimates of unobserved clonotypes. Generation probabilities were computed with OLGA for all TCRbeta clonotypes obtained by the gDNA method from several donors. TCRdb stores this immuneACCESS table with in-frame sequences only. Part of the clones is absent; in the studies checked, under half of the shortfall reflects unresolved V genes, and no reason is known for the rest. The D gene and trimming were derived from the DNA, and the V and J assignments and clone size from that table. The sample table holds roughly 1,600,000 clones, of which approximately 98.5% were seen once. The ten top clones hold over 0.3% of the sample.

The sequencing sample was made of naive CD4+ T cells sorted from blood. What this sample's cell subset or site label stands for: CD45RA+ positively selected. Recombination linked TRBV6-1 to TRBJ2-7; the D gene identity is not certain. The TCR comes from a man aged 30 to 45 in good health. The DNA reads TGTGCCAGCAGTGAAGGAGTAAGAAACGAGCAGTACTTC. Its coded protein is CASSEGVRNEQYF.